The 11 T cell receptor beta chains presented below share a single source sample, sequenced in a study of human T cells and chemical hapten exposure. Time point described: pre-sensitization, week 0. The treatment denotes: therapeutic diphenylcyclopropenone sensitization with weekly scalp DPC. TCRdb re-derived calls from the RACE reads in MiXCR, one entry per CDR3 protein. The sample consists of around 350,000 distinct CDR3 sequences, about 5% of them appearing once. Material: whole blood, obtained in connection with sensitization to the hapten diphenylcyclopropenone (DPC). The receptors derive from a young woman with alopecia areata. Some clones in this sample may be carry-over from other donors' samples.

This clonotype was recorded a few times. The CDR3 region is CASSYRERSTEAFF. Written as DNA, the CDR3 is TGTGCCAGCAGTTACCGGGAAAGATCCACTGAAGCTTTCTTT. The chain joins TRBV6-2 or TRBV6-3 to TRBJ1-1; D gene uncertain. This CDR3 has 14 residues. In germline, CDR1 is MNHEY, CDR2 SVGEGT. Trimming shortened V by 2 bases and J by 4 bases, and 11 bases separated the two germline ends.

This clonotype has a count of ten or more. The CDR3 loop reads CSVTGQGEKLFF. The DNA of the CDR3 is TGCAGCGTTACGGGACAGGGTGAAAAACTGTTTTTT. The chain is built from TRBV29-1 and TRBJ1-4; 9 positions agree with TRBD1. Germline V lookup: CDR1 SQVTM, CDR2 ANQGSEA. V lost 5 bases and J lost 7; bases outside the gene matches: 2. This CDR3 is built from 12 residues.

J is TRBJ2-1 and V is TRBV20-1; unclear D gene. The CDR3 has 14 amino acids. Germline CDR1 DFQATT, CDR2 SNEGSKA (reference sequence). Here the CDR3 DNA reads TGCAGGCCGATGGCAACGAGCTCCTACAATGAGCAGTTCTTC. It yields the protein CRPMATSSYNEQFF.

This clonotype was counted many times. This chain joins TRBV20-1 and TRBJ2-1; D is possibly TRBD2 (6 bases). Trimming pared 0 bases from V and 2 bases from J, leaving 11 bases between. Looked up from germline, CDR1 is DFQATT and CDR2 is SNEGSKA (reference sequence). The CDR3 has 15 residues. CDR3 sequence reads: CSARDWRGAYNEQFF. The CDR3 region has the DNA TGCAGTGCTAGAGATTGGAGGGGTGCCTACAATGAGCAGTTCTTC.

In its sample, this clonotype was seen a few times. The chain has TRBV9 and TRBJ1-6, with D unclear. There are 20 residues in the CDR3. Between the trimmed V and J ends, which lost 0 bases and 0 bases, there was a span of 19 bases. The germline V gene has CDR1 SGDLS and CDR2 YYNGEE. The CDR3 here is CASSVASAAPWGSYNSPLHF. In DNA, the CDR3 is TGTGCCAGCAGCGTAGCTTCGGCAGCTCCTTGGGGCTCCTATAATTCACCCCTCCACTTT.

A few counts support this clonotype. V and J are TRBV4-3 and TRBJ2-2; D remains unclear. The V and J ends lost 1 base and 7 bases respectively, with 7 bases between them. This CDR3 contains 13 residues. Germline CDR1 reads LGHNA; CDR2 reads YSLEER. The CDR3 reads CASSQVARGELFF. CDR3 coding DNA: TGCGCCAGCAGCCAAGTTGCTCGCGGGGAGCTGTTTTTT.

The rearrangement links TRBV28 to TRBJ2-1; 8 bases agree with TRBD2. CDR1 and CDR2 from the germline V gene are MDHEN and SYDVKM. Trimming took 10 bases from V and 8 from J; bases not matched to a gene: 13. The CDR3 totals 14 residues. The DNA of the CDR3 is TGTGCCACCGGACTAGCAATTATTGTGGATGAGCAGTTCTTC. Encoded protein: CATGLAIIVDEQFF.

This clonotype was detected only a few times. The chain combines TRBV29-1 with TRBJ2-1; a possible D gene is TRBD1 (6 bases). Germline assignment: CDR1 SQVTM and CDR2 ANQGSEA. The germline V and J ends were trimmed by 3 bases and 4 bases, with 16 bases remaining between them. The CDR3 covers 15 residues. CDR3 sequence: CSVDGLSQGYNEQFF. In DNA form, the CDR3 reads TGCAGCGTTGACGGACTTTCTCAGGGGTACAATGAGCAGTTCTTC.

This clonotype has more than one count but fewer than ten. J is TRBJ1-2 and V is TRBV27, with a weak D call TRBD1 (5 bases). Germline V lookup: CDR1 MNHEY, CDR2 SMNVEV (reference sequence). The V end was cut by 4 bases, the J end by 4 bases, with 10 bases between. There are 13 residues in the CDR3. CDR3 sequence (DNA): TGTGCCAGCAGTTCGGCAGGGACCTATGGCTACACCTTC. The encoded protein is CASSSAGTYGYTF.

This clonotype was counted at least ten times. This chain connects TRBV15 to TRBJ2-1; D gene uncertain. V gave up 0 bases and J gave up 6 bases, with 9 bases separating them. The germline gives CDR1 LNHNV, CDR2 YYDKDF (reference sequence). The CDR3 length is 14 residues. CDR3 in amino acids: CATSRDTGVNEQFF. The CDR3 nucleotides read TGTGCCACCAGCAGAGATACTGGGGTCAATGAGCAGTTCTTC. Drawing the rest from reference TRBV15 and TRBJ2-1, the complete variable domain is DAMVIQNPRYQVTQFGKPVTLSCSQTLNHNVMYWYQQKSSQAPKLLFHYYDKDFNNEADTPDNFQSRRPNTSFCFLDIRSPGLGDTAMYLCATSRDTGVNEQFFGPGTRLTVL.

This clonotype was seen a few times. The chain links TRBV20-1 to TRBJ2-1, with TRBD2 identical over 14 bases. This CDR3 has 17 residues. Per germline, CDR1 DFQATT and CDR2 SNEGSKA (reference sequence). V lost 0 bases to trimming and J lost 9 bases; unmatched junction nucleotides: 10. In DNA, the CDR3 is TGCAGTGCTAGAGATCAGACTAGCGGGGGGGAGTGGAGTGAGCAGTTCTTC. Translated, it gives CSARDQTSGGEWSEQFF.